This T cell receptor beta chain was obtained from a study of T cells in Graves' hyperthyroidism and ophthalmopathy. RNA transcripts served as the template for amplifying TCR beta CDR3 regions. Using the HTBI primer set, a first-round RT-PCR was run on the TCR CDR3. TCRdb itself ran the multiplex PCR reads through MiXCR, one entry per CDR3 protein. The sample has a few hundred thousand distinct CDR3 sequences, roughly 15% seen once. Germline V gene data show CDR1 as MNHGY and CDR2 as SVAAGI. V lost 3 bases, J lost 0 bases, and 27 bases lay in between. The length of the CDR3 is 20 residues. Input material: blood. This receptor was taken from a woman aged 18-29 years with Graves' hyperthyroidism. This sequence joins TRBV6-9 and TRBJ2-7, with a possible D match to TRBD1 (6 bases). CDR3 sequence reads: CASSYYGGERTAFSSYEQYF. CDR3 nucleotide sequence: TGTGCCAGCAGTTACTATGGTGGGGAGCGGACAGCTTTTAGCTCCTACGAGCAGTACTTC.